Below, one T cell receptor (beta chain) is given with its context. These data come from a study of blood T cells in healthy people across ages. Through a sample-barcoded 5' primer and a J-beta primer mix, a second PCR was run for roughly 6 to 12 cycles. TCRdb reprocessed the 5' RACE reads with MiXCR, giving one entry per CDR3 protein. The sample shows about 1.8 million distinct CDR3 sequences, around 48% of them seen only once. The V gene's germline CDR1 is MNHEY and CDR2 SMNVEV (reference sequence). The CDR3 runs 15 residues. The germline V and J ends were trimmed by 6 bases and 7 bases, with 22 bases remaining between them.

The chain joins TRBV27 to TRBJ2-7; D is unclear. The receptor was isolated from a woman in her 40s in good health. Sequencing was performed on blood. The CDR3 reads CASSPRPLGRNEQYF. The CDR3 coding sequence is TGTGCCAGCAGCCCCCGCCCCCTTGGGCGGAATGAGCAGTACTTC.